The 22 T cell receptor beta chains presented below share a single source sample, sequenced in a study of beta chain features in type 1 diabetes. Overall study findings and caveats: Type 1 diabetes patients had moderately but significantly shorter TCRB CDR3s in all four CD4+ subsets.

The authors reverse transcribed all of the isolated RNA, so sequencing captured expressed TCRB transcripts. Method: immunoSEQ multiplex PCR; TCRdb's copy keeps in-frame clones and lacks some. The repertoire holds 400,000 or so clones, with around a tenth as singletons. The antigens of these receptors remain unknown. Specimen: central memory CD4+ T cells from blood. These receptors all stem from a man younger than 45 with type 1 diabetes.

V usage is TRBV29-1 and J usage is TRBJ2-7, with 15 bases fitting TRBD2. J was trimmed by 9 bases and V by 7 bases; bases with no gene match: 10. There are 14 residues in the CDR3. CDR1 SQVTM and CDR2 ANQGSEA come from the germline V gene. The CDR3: CSAAGLAGGQAQYF. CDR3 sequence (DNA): TGCAGCGCCGCGGGACTAGCGGGAGGACAGGCGCAGTACTTC.

The DNA for the CDR3 is TGTGCCAGCAGACTGGAGTGGAACAATGAGCAGTTCTTC. Protein sequence: CASRLEWNNEQFF. The chain recombines TRBV7-2 with TRBJ2-1; D is unresolved. The CDR3 length is 13 residues. The V end was cut by 6 bases, the J end by 5 bases, with 11 bases between. From germline, CDR1 is SGHTA and CDR2 FQGNSA.

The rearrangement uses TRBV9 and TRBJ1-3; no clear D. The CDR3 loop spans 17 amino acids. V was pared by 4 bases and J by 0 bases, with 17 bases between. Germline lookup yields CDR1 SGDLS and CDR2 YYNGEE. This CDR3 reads CASSLGVTWDSGNTIYF. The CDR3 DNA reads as TGTGCCAGCAGCCTCGGAGTAACTTGGGACTCTGGAAACACCATATATTTT.

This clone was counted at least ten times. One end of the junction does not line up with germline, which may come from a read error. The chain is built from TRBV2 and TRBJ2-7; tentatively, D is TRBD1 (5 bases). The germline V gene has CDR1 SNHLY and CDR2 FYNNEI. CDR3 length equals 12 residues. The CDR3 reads CASSEEGAGPSF. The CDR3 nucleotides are TGTGCCAGCAGTGAAGAAGGGGCAGGGCCCTCCTTC.

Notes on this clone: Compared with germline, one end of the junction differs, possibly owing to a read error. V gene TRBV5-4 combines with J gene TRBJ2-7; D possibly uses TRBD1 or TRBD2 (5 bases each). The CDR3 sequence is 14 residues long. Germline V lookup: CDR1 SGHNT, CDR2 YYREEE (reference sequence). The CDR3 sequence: CASSQGTLSYEQYF. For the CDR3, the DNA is TGCGCCAGCAGCCAAGGGACGCTTTCCTACGAGCAGTACTTC.

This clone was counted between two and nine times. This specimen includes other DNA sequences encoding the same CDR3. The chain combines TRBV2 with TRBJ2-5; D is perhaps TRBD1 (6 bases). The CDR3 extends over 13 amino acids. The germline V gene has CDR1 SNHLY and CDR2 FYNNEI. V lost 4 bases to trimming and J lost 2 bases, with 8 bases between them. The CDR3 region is CASSGGGQETQYF. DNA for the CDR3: TGTGCCAGCAGTGGAGGGGGACAAGAGACCCAGTACTTC.

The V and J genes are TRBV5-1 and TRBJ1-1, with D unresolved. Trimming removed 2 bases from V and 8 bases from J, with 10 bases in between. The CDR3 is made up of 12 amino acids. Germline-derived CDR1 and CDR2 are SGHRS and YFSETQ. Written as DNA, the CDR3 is TGCGCCAGCAGCTTTGAGTACAGCGAAGCTTTCTTT. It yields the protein CASSFEYSEAFF.

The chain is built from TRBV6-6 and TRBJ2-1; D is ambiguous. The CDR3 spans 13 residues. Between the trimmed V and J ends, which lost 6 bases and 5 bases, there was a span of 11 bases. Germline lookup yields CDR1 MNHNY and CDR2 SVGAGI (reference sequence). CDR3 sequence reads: CASSRQPHNEQFF. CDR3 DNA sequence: TGTGCCAGCAGCCGCCAGCCCCACAATGAGCAGTTCTTC.

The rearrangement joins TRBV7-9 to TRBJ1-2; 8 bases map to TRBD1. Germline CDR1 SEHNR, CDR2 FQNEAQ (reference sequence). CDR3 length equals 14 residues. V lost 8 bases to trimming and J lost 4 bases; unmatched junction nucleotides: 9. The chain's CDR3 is CASALGQGAYGYTF. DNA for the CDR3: TGTGCCAGCGCCTTGGGGCAGGGGGCCTATGGCTACACCTTC.

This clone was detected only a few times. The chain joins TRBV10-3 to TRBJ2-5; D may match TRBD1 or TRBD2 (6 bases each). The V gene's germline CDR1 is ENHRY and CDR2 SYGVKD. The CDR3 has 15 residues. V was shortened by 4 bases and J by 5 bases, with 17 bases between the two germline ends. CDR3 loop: CAISGGGTRGETQYF. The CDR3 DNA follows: TGTGCCATCAGTGGCGGAGGGACAAGGGGGGAGACCCAGTACTTC.

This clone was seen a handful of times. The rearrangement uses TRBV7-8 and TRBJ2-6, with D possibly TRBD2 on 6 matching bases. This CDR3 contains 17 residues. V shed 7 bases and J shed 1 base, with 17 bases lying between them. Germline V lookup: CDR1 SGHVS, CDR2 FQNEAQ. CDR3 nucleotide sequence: TGTGCCAGCACCCTCAGAAGGGAGGTTTCTGGGGCCAACGTCCTGACTTTC. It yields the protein CASTLRREVSGANVLTF.

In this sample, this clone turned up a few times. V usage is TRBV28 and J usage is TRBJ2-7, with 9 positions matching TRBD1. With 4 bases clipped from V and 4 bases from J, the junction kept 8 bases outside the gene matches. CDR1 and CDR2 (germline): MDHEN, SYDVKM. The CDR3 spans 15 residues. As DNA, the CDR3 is TGTGCCAGCAGTTCGGGGGACAGGGAGTATTACGAGCAGTACTTC. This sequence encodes CASSSGDREYYEQYF.

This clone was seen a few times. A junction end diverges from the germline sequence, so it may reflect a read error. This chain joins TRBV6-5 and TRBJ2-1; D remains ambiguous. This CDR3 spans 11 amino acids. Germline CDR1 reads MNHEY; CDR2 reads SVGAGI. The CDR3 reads CAISEYNEQFF. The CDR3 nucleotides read TGTGCCATCAGTGAATACAATGAGCAGTTCTTC.

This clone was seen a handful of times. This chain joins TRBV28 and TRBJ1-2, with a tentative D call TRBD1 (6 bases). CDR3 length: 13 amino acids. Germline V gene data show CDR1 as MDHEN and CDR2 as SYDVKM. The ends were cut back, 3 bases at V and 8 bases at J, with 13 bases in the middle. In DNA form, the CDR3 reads TGTGCCAGCAGTTTGAGGGGGGCGAGCGGCTACACCTTC. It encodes CASSLRGASGYTF.

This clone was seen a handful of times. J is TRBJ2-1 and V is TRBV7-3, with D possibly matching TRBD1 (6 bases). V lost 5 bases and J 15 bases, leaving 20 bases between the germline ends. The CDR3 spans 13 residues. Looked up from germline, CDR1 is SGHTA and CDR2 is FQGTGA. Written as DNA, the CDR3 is TGTGCCAGCAGCCTAGCACAGGGAATGAGCCCGTTCTTC. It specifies CASSLAQGMSPFF.

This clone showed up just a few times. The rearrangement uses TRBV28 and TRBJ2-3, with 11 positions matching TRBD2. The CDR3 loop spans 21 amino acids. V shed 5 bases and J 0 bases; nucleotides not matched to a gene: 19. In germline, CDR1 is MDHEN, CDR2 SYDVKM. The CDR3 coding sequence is TGTGCCAGCAGTCCCCGCTGGGGCCGTAGCGGGAGGGGTTGGAGCACAGATACGCAGTATTTT. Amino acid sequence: CASSPRWGRSGRGWSTDTQYF.

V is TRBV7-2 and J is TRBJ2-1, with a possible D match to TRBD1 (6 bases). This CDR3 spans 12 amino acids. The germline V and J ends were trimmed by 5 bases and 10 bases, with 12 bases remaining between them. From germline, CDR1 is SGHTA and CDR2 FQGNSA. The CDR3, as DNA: TGTGCCAGCAGCCAACAGGGTGGCGAGCAGTTCTTC. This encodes CASSQQGGEQFF.

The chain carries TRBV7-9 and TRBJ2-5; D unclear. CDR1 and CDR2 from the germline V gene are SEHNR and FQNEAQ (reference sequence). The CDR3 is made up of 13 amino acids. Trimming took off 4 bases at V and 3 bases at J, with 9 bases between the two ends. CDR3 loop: CASSYPAEETQYF. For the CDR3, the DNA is TGTGCCAGCAGCTACCCCGCGGAAGAGACCCAGTACTTC.

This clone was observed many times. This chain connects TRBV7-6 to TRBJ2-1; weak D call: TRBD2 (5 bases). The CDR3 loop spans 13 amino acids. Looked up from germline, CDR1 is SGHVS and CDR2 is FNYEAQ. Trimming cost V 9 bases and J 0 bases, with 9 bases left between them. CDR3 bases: TGTGCCAGTTCGGGGAGCTCCTACAATGAGCAGTTCTTC. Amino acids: CASSGSSYNEQFF. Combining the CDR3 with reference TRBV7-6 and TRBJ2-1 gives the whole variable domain GAGVSQSPRYKVTKRGQDVALRCDPISGHVSLYWYRQALGQGPEFLTYFNYEAQQDKSGLPNDRFSAERPEGSISTLTIQRTEQRDSAMYRCASSGSSYNEQFFGPGTRLTVL.

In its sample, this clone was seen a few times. Here the CDR3 reads CASSWGTAGETQYF. CDR3 bases: TGTGCCAGCAGCTGGGGGACAGCGGGAGAGACCCAGTACTTC. The V call is TRBV11-2, the J call TRBJ2-5; possible D gene TRBD1, 7 bases. The V gene lost 4 bases and the J gene lost 4 bases, with 13 bases spanning the gap. Looked up from germline, CDR1 is SGHAT and CDR2 is FQNNGV. The CDR3 has 14 residues.

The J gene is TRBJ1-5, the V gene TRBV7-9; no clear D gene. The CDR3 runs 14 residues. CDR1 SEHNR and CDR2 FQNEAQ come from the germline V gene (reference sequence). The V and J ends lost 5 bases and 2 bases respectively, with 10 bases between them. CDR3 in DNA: TGTGCCAGCAGCCCCGTCGGGGGCAATCAGCCCCAGCATTTT. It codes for CASSPVGGNQPQHF.

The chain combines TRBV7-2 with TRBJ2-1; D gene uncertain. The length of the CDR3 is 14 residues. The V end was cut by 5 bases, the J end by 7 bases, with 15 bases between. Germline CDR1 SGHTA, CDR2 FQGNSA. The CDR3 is CASSQEQRANEQFF. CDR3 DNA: TGTGCCAGCAGCCAAGAACAACGAGCGAATGAGCAGTTCTTC.